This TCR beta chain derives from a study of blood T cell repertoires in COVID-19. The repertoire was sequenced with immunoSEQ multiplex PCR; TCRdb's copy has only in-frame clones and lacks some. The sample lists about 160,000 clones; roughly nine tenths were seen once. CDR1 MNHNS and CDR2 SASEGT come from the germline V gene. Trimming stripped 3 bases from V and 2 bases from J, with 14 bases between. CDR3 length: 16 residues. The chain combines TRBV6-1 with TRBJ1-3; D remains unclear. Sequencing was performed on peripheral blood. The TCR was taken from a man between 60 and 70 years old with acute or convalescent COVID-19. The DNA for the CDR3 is TGTGCCAGCAGTGACGGACTTTGGCGACCTGGAAACACCATATATTTT. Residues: CASSDGLWRPGNTIYF.